The clone carrying this T cell receptor beta chain was detected only a few times. Antigen unknown. This sample is drawn from a study of CD8 T cells in ankylosing spondylitis. V was shortened by 7 bases and J by 5 bases, with 22 bases between the two germline ends. The CDR3 totals 16 residues. Study-wide results and caveats: A motif of fewer than ten highly homologous TCR beta variants was seen as apparently characteristic of ankylosing spondylitis blood. CD8+ disease-linked clones were present at relatively low frequencies in blood. Reportedly, disease-linked clones are significantly enriched in ankylosing spondylitis patients' matched synovial fluid. In the blood and synovial fluid of reactive arthritis, some motif variants had been previously reported.

Preparation of TCR beta libraries was done by quantitative 5'-RACE with molecular barcodes. TCRdb used MiXCR to reprocess the 5' RACE reads, holding one entry per CDR3 protein. The repertoire holds approximately 150,000 distinct CDR3 sequences, roughly 18% seen once, with approximately 30% in the top ten. The rearrangement uses TRBV12-3 or TRBV12-4 and TRBJ2-3; the D call may be TRBD1 or TRBD2 (6 bases each). The TCR comes from a male donor with ankylosing spondylitis. Input material: blood, either unsorted or a sorted T cell fraction (not recorded which). The CDR3 spells CASTSQRGASQDTQYF. In DNA form, the CDR3 reads TGTGCCAGCACCTCCCAGAGGGGGGCTAGCCAAGATACGCAGTATTTT.